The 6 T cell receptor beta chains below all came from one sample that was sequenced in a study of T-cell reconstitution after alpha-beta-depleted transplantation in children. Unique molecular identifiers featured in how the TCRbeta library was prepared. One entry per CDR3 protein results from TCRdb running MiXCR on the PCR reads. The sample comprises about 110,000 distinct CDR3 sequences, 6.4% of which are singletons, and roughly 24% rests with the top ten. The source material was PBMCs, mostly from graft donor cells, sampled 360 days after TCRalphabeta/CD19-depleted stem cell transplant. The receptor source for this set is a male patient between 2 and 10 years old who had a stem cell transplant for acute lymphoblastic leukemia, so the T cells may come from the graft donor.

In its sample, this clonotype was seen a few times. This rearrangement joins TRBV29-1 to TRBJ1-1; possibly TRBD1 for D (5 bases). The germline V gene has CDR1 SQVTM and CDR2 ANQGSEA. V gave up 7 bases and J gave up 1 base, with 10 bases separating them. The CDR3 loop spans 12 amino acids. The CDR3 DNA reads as TGCAGCGCTGGGGCCCCGAACACTGAAGCTTTCTTT. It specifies CSAGAPNTEAFF. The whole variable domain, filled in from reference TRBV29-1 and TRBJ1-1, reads SAVISQKPSRDICQRGTSLTIQCQVDSQVTMMFWYRQQPGQSLTLIATANQGSEATYESGFVIDKFPISRPNLTFSTLTVSNMSPEDSSIYLCSAGAPNTEAFFGQGTRLTVV.

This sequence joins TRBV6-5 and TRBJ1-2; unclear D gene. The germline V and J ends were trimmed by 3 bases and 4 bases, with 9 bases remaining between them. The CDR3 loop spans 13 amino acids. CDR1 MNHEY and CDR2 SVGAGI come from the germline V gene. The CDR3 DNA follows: TGTGCCAGCAGTTATGGGTCCCTCTATGGCTACACCTTC. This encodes CASSYGSLYGYTF.

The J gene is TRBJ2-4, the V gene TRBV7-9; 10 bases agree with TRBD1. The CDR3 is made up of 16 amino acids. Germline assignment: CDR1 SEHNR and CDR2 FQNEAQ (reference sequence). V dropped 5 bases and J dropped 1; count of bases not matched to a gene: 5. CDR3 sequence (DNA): TGTGCCAGCAGCACCTGGACAGGGGGTGCCAAAAACATTCAGTACTTC. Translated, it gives CASSTWTGGAKNIQYF. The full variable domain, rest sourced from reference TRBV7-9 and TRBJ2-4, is DTGVSQNPRHKITKRGQNVTFRCDPISEHNRLYWYRQTLGQGPEFLTYFQNEAQLEKSRLLSDRFSAERPKGSFSTLEIQRTEQGDSAMYLCASSTWTGGAKNIQYFGAGTRLSVL.

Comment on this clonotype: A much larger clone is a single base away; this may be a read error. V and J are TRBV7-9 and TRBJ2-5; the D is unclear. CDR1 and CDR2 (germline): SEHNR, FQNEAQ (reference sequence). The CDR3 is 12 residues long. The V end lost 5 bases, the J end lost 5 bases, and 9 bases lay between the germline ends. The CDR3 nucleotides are TGTGCCAGCAGCCTAACATGGGAGACCCAGTACTTC. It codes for CASSLTWETQYF.

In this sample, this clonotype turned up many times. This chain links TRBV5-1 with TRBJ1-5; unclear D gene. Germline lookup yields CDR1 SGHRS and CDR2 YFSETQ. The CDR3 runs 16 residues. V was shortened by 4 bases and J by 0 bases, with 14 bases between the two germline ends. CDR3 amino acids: CASSPLGFNSNQPQHF. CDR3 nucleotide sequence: TGCGCCAGCAGCCCGTTGGGGTTTAATAGCAATCAGCCCCAGCATTTT.

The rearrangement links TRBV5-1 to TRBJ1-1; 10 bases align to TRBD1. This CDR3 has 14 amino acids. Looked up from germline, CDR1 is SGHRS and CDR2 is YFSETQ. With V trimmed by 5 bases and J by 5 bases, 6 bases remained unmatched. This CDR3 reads CASRVDRGLTEAFF. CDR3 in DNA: TGCGCCAGCAGGGTCGACAGGGGGCTGACTGAAGCTTTCTTT.